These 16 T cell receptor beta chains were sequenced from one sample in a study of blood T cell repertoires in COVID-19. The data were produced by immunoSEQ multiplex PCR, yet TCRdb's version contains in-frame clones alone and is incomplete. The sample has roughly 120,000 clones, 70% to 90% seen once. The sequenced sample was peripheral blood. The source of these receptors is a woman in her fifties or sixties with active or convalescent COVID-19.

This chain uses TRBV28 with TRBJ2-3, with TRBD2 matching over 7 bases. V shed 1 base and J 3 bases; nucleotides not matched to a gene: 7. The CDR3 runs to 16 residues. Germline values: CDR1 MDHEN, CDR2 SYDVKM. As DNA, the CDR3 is TGTGCCAGCAGTTTATTCGGCTATAGCGGGACAGATACGCAGTATTTT. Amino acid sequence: CASSLFGYSGTDTQYF.

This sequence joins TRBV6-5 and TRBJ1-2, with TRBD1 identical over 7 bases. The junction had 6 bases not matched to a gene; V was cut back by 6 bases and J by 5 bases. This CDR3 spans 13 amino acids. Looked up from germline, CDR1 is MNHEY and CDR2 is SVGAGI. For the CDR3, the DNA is TGTGCCAGCAGGGGACAGAGCTATTATGGCTACACCTTC. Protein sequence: CASRGQSYYGYTF.

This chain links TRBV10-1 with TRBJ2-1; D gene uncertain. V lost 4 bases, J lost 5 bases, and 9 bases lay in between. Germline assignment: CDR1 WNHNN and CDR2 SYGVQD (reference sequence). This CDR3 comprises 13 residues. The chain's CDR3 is CASSGPVHNEQFF. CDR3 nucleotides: TGCGCCAGCAGTGGCCCAGTCCACAATGAGCAGTTCTTC.

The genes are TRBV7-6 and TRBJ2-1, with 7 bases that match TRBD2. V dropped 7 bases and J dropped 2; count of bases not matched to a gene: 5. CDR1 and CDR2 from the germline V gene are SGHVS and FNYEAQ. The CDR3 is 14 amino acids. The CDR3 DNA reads TGTGCCAGCACCGCTAGCGGCGCCTACAATGAGCAGTTCTTC. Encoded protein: CASTASGAYNEQFF.

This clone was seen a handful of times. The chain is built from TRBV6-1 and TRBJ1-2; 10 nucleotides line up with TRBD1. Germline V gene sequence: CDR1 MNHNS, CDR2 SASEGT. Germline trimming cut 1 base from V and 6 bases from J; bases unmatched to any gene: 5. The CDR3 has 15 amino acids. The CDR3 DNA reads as TGTGCCAGCAGTGAAGGTGTAGGGACAGGGGATGGCTACACCTTC. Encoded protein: CASSEGVGTGDGYTF.

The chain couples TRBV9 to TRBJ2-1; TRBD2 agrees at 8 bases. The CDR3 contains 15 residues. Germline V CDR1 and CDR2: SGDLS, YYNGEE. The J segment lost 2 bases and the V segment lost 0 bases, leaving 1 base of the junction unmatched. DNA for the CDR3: TGTGCCAGCAGCGTAGACGGGAGGGCCTACAATGAGCAGTTCTTC. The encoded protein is CASSVDGRAYNEQFF.

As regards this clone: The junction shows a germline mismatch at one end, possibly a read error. CDR3: CALRPQGNEQYF. The CDR3 nucleotides are TGTGCCCTCAGGCCCCAGGGCAACGAGCAGTACTTC. V is TRBV10-3 and J is TRBJ2-7, with a weak D call TRBD1 (5 bases). This CDR3 is built from 12 residues. CDR1 and CDR2 from the germline V gene are ENHRY and SYGVKD.

Here the CDR3 DNA reads TGTGCCAGCAGCTTAGGGGCAGGCAATCAGCCCCAGCATTTT. As protein: CASSLGAGNQPQHF. This chain uses TRBV7-2 with TRBJ1-5; no definite D call. Trimming stripped 1 base from V and 2 bases from J, with 6 bases between. The germline CDR1 and CDR2 sequences are SGHTA and FQGNSA. The length of the CDR3 is 14 residues.

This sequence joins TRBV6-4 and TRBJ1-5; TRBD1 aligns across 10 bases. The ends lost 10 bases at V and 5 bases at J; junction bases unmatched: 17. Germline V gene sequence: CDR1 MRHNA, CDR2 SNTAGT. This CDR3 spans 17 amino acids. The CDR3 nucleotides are TGTGCCAACTCTGTAATTTGGGACAGGGGCTGTGATCAGCCCCAGCATTTT. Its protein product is CANSVIWDRGCDQPQHF.

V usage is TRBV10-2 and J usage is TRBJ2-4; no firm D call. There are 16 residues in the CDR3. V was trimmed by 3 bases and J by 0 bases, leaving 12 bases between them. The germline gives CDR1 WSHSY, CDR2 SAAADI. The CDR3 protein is CASSDIDDLAKNIQYF. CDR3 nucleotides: TGCGCCAGCAGTGACATAGATGATCTAGCCAAAAACATTCAGTACTTC.

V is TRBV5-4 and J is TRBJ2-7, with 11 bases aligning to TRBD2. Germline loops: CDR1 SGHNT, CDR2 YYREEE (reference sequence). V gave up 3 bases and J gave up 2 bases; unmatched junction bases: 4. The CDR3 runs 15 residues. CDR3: CASSSGTSGPYEQYF. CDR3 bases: TGTGCCAGCAGCTCCGGGACTAGCGGTCCCTACGAGCAGTACTTC.

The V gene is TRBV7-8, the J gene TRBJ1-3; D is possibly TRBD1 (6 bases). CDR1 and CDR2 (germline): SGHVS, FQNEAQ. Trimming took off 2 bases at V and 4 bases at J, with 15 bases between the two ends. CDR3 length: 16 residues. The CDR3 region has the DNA TGTGCCAGCAGCTTAATCCGGGGGGCGTGGGGAAACACCATATATTTT. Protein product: CASSLIRGAWGNTIYF.

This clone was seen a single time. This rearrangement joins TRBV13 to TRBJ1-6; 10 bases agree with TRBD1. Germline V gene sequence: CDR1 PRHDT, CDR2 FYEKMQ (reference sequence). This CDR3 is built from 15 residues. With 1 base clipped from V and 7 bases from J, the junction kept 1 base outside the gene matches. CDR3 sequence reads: CASSLEGQGNSPLHF. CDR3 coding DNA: TGTGCCAGCAGCTTAGAGGGACAGGGGAATTCACCCCTCCACTTT.

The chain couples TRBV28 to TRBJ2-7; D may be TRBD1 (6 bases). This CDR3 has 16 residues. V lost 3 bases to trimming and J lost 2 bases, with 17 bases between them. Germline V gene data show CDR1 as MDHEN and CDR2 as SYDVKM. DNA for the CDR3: TGTGCCAGCAGTTTCGCTGTGGGGGCCCAAGCCTACGAGCAGTACTTC. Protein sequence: CASSFAVGAQAYEQYF.

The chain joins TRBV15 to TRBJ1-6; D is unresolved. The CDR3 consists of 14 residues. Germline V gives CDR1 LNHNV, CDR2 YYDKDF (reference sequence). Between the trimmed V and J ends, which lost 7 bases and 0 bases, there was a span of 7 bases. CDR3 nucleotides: TGTGCCACCACTGGGAGCTCCTATAATTCACCCCTCCACTTT. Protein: CATTGSSYNSPLHF.

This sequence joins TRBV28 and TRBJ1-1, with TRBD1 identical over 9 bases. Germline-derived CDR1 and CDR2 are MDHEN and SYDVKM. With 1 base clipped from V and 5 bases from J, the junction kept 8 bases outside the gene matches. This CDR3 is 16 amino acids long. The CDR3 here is CASSLSGTGKRTEAFF. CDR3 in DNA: TGTGCCAGCAGTTTATCCGGGACAGGGAAGAGGACTGAAGCTTTCTTT.